This paragraph covers one T cell receptor beta chain sequence. As originally analysed: The authors estimated nucleated cell counts from reference gene primer amplification. Only in-frame clones appear in the TCRdb table, and some are missing; sequencing was by immunoSEQ multiplex PCR. For V, J and clone size, that table is used; D and trimming come from the DNA. The profile shows about 59,000 clones, roughly 80% of them singletons. Germline lookup yields CDR1 SGHDT and CDR2 YYEEEE. V shed 4 bases and J shed 5 bases, with 18 bases lying between them. The CDR3 is 16 amino acids. The record originates from a study of blood T cell repertoires in COVID-19.

The TCR comes from a human donor in a cohort sampled during active COVID-19. The genes are TRBV5-6 and TRBJ1-4; tentative D call: TRBD1 (6 bases). The sample taken for sequencing was peripheral blood. CDR3 DNA sequence: TGTGCCAGCAGCGGGGGAATGGGGGCCGCGAATGAAAAACTGTTTTTT. Translating it yields CASSGGMGAANEKLFF. Supplemented by reference TRBV5-6 and TRBJ1-4, the full variable domain reads DAGVTQSPTHLIKTRGQQVTLRCSPKSGHDTVSWYQQALGQGPQFIFQYYEEEERQRGNFPDRFSGHQFPNYSSELNVNALLLGDSALYLCASSGGMGAANEKLFFGSGTQLSVL.